The 5 T cell receptor beta chains in this list originate from one sample, sequenced in a study of CD4 T cells in relation to SARS-CoV-2 and coronaviruses. The unexposed donors gave CD4+ T cells in about 2011-2018, prior to COVID-19. Isolation of CD4+ T cells took place after approximately eleven days in culture. The repertoire was sequenced with immunoSEQ multiplex PCR; TCRdb's copy has only in-frame clones and lacks some. The sample has tens of thousands of clones, roughly 73% seen once; the top ten hold approximately 21%. No antigen has been assigned to these receptors. Sequencing was performed on CD4+ T cells from PBMCs, cultured in vitro. These receptors were collected from a human donor in good health.

Only a few counts were recorded for this clone. This chain joins TRBV19 and TRBJ1-1, with a tentative D call TRBD1 (6 bases). V lost 3 bases and J lost 0, with 11 bases in between. The CDR3 runs to 15 residues. Germline V gives CDR1 LNHDA, CDR2 SQIVND (reference sequence). The CDR3 nucleotides are TGTGCCAGTAGTATTAGGACAGCCCTGAACACTGAAGCTTTCTTT. Translating it yields CASSIRTALNTEAFF.

The count of this clone is one. This chain joins TRBV7-6 and TRBJ1-2; the D gene is possibly TRBD1 (6 bases). Germline lookup yields CDR1 SGHVS and CDR2 FNYEAQ. There are 19 residues in the CDR3. V lost 5 bases to trimming and J lost 4 bases, with 29 bases between them. CDR3 coding DNA: TGTGCCAGCAGCCCAATCGGTTGGGCAGGGGCCAAACACGCCTATGGCTACACCTTC. Translated: CASSPIGWAGAKHAYGYTF.

V is TRBV10-3 and J is TRBJ1-6; D is undetermined. This CDR3 has 17 amino acids. Germline V gene sequence: CDR1 ENHRY, CDR2 SYGVKD. Trimming left V 2 bases short and J 6 bases short, with 17 bases between. CDR3 sequence: CAISEALLGIANSPLHF. In DNA, the CDR3 is TGTGCCATCAGTGAGGCCCTTTTGGGCATCGCTAATTCACCCCTCCACTTT.

With regard to this clone: The junction departs from germline at one end; a sequencing error may be responsible. This specimen includes other DNA sequences encoding the same CDR3. This chain joins TRBV19 and TRBJ1-3; no clear D. Germline V CDR1 and CDR2: LNHDA, SQIVND (reference sequence). The CDR3 length is 14 residues. In DNA, the CDR3 is TGCGCCAGTAGTCTCCAAGGAACTGGAAACACCATATATTTT. Translating it yields CASSLQGTGNTIYF.

The chain joins TRBV7-9 to TRBJ2-5, with D unresolved. Between the trimmed V and J ends, which lost 4 bases and 5 bases, there was a span of 8 bases. Germline CDR1 reads SEHNR; CDR2 reads FQNEAQ (reference sequence). CDR3 length: 12 residues. The CDR3 loop is CASSSTGETQYF. In DNA, the CDR3 is TGTGCCAGCAGCTCAACTGGTGAGACCCAGTACTTC. Combining the CDR3 with reference TRBV7-9 and TRBJ2-5 gives the whole variable domain DTGVSQNPRHKITKRGQNVTFRCDPISEHNRLYWYRQTLGQGPEFLTYFQNEAQLEKSRLLSDRFSAERPKGSFSTLEIQRTEQGDSAMYLCASSSTGETQYFGPGTRLLVL.